A selection of T cell receptor beta chains follows, all from one sample in a study of tumor-infiltrating lymphocytes in primary liver carcinoma. TCRdb re-derived calls from the multiplex PCR reads in MiXCR, one entry per CDR3 protein. The table includes approximately 46,000 distinct CDR3 sequences, around 75% detected once. The sequenced sample consisted of tumor-adjacent normal liver tissue. The receptors shown here come from a woman in her 30s with primary liver carcinoma and hepatitis B virus infection. CDR3s include the opening cysteine and the closing phenylalanine or tryptophan. Fields, in order: clone size, V gene, D gene, J gene, CDR3 DNA, CDR3 protein. D genes are given only for firm matches. Clone sizes are given selectively: once, few, many, or a class where the clone is expanded.

clone size: -; V gene: TRBV6-1; D gene: TRBD1; J gene: TRBJ1-1; CDR3 DNA: TGTGCCAGCAGTGAAAGGTCGACAGGGGGCTACACTGATGCTTTCTTT; CDR3 protein: CASSERSTGGYTDAFF
clone size: -; V gene: TRBV19; D gene: -; J gene: TRBJ1-1; CDR3 DNA: TGTGCCTGTAGGAACAGTCCCCCTAGGGACACTGAAGCTTTCTTT; CDR3 protein: CACRNSPPRDTEAFF
clone size: -; V gene: TRBV24-1; D gene: -; J gene: TRBJ2-2; CDR3 DNA: TGTGCCACCAGTGACGGACTGTATACAGGGGAGCTGTTTTTT; CDR3 protein: CATSDGLYTGELFF
clone size: -; V gene: TRBV6-2/TRBV6-3; D gene: -; J gene: TRBJ2-7; CDR3 DNA: TGTGCCAGCGCGATGGGCGGTTTCTACGAGCAGTACTTC; CDR3 protein: CASAMGGFYEQYF
clone size: -; V gene: TRBV4-3; D gene: TRBD2; J gene: TRBJ2-1; CDR3 DNA: TGCGCCAGCAGCCAAGATCCGTGGCTAGCGGGAGTTAATGAGCAGTTTTTC; CDR3 protein: CASSQDPWLAGVNEQFF
clone size: -; V gene: TRBV6-5; D gene: -; J gene: TRBJ2-1; CDR3 DNA: TGTACCAGTAGTTGGATTAGCGCGTCCTACAATGAGCAGTTCTTC; CDR3 protein: CTSSWISASYNEQFF
clone size: -; V gene: TRBV29-1; D gene: -; J gene: TRBJ1-1; CDR3 DNA: TGCAGCGTTCAACTGGGATGGACTGGAGCTTTCTTT; CDR3 protein: CSVQLGWTGAFF
clone size: -; V gene: TRBV12-3/TRBV12-4; D gene: -; J gene: TRBJ1-5; CDR3 DNA: TGTGTCAGCAGTCTCACAGGGAATCAGCCCCAGCATTTT; CDR3 protein: CVSSLTGNQPQHF
clone size: -; V gene: TRBV11-3; D gene: TRBD2; J gene: TRBJ2-2; CDR3 DNA: TGTGCTAGCAGCTTACGCCGGACTAGCGGGAGGGCCGGAAAGGGCAGGGAGTTGTTTTTT; CDR3 protein: CASSLRRTSGRAGKGRELFF
clone size: many; V gene: TRBV6-2/TRBV6-3; D gene: -; J gene: TRBJ2-6; CDR3 DNA: TGTGCCAGCAGCAGGGTTTCTGGGGCCAACGTCCTGACTTTC; CDR3 protein: CASSRVSGANVLTF
clone size: once; V gene: TRBV4-1; D gene: TRBD1; J gene: TRBJ2-2; CDR3 DNA: TGCGCCAGCAGCCTTACCACAGGGGCGACCGGGGAGCTTTTTTTT; CDR3 protein: CASSLTTGATGELFF
clone size: -; V gene: TRBV28; D gene: TRBD1; J gene: TRBJ1-1; CDR3 DNA: TGTGCCAGCAGTTCGGACAGGGGAAGGGCTCAAGCTTTCTTT; CDR3 protein: CASSSDRGRAQAFF
clone size: -; V gene: TRBV6-2/TRBV6-3; D gene: TRBD1; J gene: TRBJ1-1; CDR3 DNA: TGTGCTAGCAGTCCAGGGGGTTCCGCGCAGCACATGAACACTAAAGCTTTCTTT; CDR3 protein: CASSPGGSAQHMNTKAFF
clone size: -; V gene: TRBV7-8; D gene: TRBD2; J gene: TRBJ2-3; CDR3 DNA: TGTGCCAGCAGCTTAGGAGCGGGAGGGCATGATGGTACGCAGTATTTT; CDR3 protein: CASSLGAGGHDGTQYF
clone size: -; V gene: TRBV12-3/TRBV12-4; D gene: -; J gene: TRBJ2-3; CDR3 DNA: TGTGTCAGCAGCTTTGGTCGCAGCACAGATACGCAGTATTTT; CDR3 protein: CVSSFGRSTDTQYF
clone size: few; V gene: TRBV20-1; D gene: TRBD2; J gene: TRBJ2-1; CDR3 DNA: TGCAGTGCTCCCCAGGGCGGGAGAGCTTACAATGAGCAGTTCTTT; CDR3 protein: CSAPQGGRAYNEQFF
clone size: -; V gene: TRBV11-2; D gene: -; J gene: TRBJ1-2; CDR3 DNA: TGTGCCAGCACTCAGGGGTCCCTATTTTATGGCTACACCTTC; CDR3 protein: CASTQGSLFYGYTF
clone size: -; V gene: TRBV12-3/TRBV12-4; D gene: -; J gene: TRBJ2-5; CDR3 DNA: TGTGCTAGCAGGAACTACCCCGGGAGCGAAGAAACCCAGTACTTC; CDR3 protein: CASRNYPGSEETQYF
clone size: -; V gene: TRBV29-1; D gene: TRBD2; J gene: TRBJ2-1; CDR3 DNA: TGCAGCGTTGGGCTGGCTAGCGGGGACTGCAATGAGCAGTTCTTC; CDR3 protein: CSVGLASGDCNEQFF
clone size: many; V gene: TRBV5-1; D gene: TRBD1; J gene: TRBJ1-6; CDR3 DNA: TGCGCCAGCAGTTTGACAGGGGAAAGCTCACCCCTCCACTTT; CDR3 protein: CASSLTGESSPLHF
clone size: many; V gene: TRBV6-5; D gene: -; J gene: TRBJ2-7; CDR3 DNA: TGTGCCAGCAGTTACTCGCGGGGATACGAGCAGTACTTC; CDR3 protein: CASSYSRGYEQYF
clone size: -; V gene: TRBV7-8; D gene: -; J gene: TRBJ2-2; CDR3 DNA: TGTGCTAGCAGCAACGCCGCTTACACCGGGGGGCTGTTTTTT; CDR3 protein: CASSNAAYTGGLFF
clone size: many; V gene: TRBV13; D gene: -; J gene: TRBJ2-1; CDR3 DNA: TGTGCCAGCAGCTTAGTCGGGGGCAGGGAGCAGTTCTTC; CDR3 protein: CASSLVGGREQFF
clone size: -; V gene: TRBV11-2; D gene: TRBD1; J gene: TRBJ2-1; CDR3 DNA: TGTGTCAGCAGCTGGGCCGGGACAGGGGGATACAGTGAGCAGTTATTC; CDR3 protein: CVSSWAGTGGYSEQLF
clone size: -; V gene: TRBV9; D gene: -; J gene: TRBJ2-1; CDR3 DNA: TGTGCCAGCAGCCCGCAAGGTGGTCTTATTTCCAATGAGCAGTTCTTC; CDR3 protein: CASSPQGGLISNEQFF
clone size: -; V gene: TRBV4-2; D gene: TRBD2; J gene: TRBJ2-7; CDR3 DNA: TGTGCCAGCAGCCAAAGGACTAGCGTCCCTTACGAGCAGTACTTC; CDR3 protein: CASSQRTSVPYEQYF
clone size: -; V gene: TRBV7-8; D gene: TRBD2; J gene: TRBJ2-2; CDR3 DNA: TGTGCCAGCAGCGGCGGGAGTAGCGGGTACACCGGGGAACTGTTTTTT; CDR3 protein: CASSGGSSGYTGELFF
clone size: -; V gene: TRBV11-1; D gene: -; J gene: TRBJ1-1; CDR3 DNA: TGTGCCAGTGGCCCCCGGACATTCATGAACACTGAAGCTTTCTTT; CDR3 protein: CASGPRTFMNTEAFF
clone size: -; V gene: TRBV11-3; D gene: -; J gene: TRBJ2-2; CDR3 DNA: TGTGCCAGTAGCTTAATGGGACTCCAACCCGGATTAATCACCGGGAAGCTGTTTTTT; CDR3 protein: CASSLMGLQPGLITGKLFF
clone size: few; V gene: TRBV18; D gene: -; J gene: TRBJ2-1; CDR3 DNA: TGTGCCAGCTCATCCGGCGCCGATGAGCAGTTCTTC; CDR3 protein: CASSSGADEQFF
clone size: -; V gene: TRBV5-5; D gene: TRBD2; J gene: TRBJ2-3; CDR3 DNA: TGTGCCAGCAGCTATACTAGCGAGATAGCAAATACGCAGTATTTT; CDR3 protein: CASSYTSEIANTQYF
clone size: -; V gene: TRBV19; D gene: -; J gene: TRBJ1-1; CDR3 DNA: TGTGCCAGTAGTCCCGGGACACGTTTGAACACTGAAGCTTTCTTT; CDR3 protein: CASSPGTRLNTEAFF
clone size: -; V gene: TRBV12-3/TRBV12-4; D gene: -; J gene: TRBJ1-1; CDR3 DNA: TGTGCCAACAGTCAACTCCCCCAGGGGAAGGAGGTGGCTGAAGCTTTCTTT; CDR3 protein: CANSQLPQGKEVAEAFF
clone size: -; V gene: TRBV12-3/TRBV12-4; D gene: TRBD2; J gene: TRBJ2-1; CDR3 DNA: TGTGCCAGGAGCCGGACTAGTGGGAGGATTCGTGGTGAGCAGTTCTTC; CDR3 protein: CARSRTSGRIRGEQFF
clone size: -; V gene: TRBV6-5; D gene: TRBD2; J gene: TRBJ2-1; CDR3 DNA: TGTGCCGGCAGTCTGGGACTAGCACGTCCTTACAATGAGCAGTTCTTC; CDR3 protein: CAGSLGLARPYNEQFF
clone size: -; V gene: TRBV30; D gene: TRBD1; J gene: TRBJ2-7; CDR3 DNA: TGTGCCTGCCTGGGGGACAGCACCTACAAGCAGTACTTC; CDR3 protein: CACLGDSTYKQYF
clone size: -; V gene: TRBV12-3/TRBV12-4; D gene: TRBD1; J gene: TRBJ2-7; CDR3 DNA: TGTGCCAGCAGCCCGGGAGCTGGGACAGGGGGCACTTTCTACGAGCAGTACTTC; CDR3 protein: CASSPGAGTGGTFYEQYF